The rows below give T cell receptor beta chains drawn from one sample of a study of blood T cell repertoires in COVID-19. The method was immunoSEQ multiplex PCR; TCRdb's version includes in-frame clones alone and lacks a portion of them. This sample has around 320,000 clones, with roughly 91% found just once. The sequencing input was PBMCs or T cells enriched from blood (not recorded which). The receptors were sampled from a woman between 50 and 59 years old who had been exposed to COVID-19. The CDR3 runs from the conserved cysteine through the conserved F or W. D genes are given only for firm matches. Clone size appears in some rows only: once, few, many, or a class for an expanded clone.

clone_size j_call d_call v_call cdr3_aa cdr3_nt
NA TRBJ1-5 NA TRBV15 CATSRDPQQGSNQPQHF TGTGCCACCAGCAGAGATCCTCAACAGGGTAGCAATCAGCCCCAGCATTTT
NA TRBJ2-3 NA TRBV15 CATRDTSTDTQYF TGTGCCACCAGGGACACTAGCACAGATACGCAGTATTTT
NA TRBJ1-2 TRBD1 TRBV3-1/TRBV3-2 CASSPDRVISGYTF TGTGCCAGCAGCCCGGACAGGGTTATCTCTGGCTACACCTTC
NA TRBJ1-4 NA TRBV7-9 CASSGDREQEKLFF TGTGCCAGCAGCGGAGACCGGGAGCAAGAAAAACTGTTTTTT
NA TRBJ1-3 TRBD1 TRBV9 CASSPTGGGNTIYF TGTGCCAGCAGCCCTACAGGGGGTGGAAACACCATATATTTT
NA TRBJ1-2 TRBD1 TRBV7-2 CASSLARTGFYYGYTF TGTGCCAGCAGCTTAGCACGGACAGGCTTCTACTATGGCTACACCTTC
NA TRBJ1-2 TRBD1 TRBV3-1/TRBV3-2 CASSQTGGISLNGYTF TGTGCCAGCAGCCAGACAGGGGGCATTTCGTTGAATGGCTACACCTTC
NA TRBJ1-1 TRBD1 TRBV2 CASSATGGVWTEAFF TGTGCCAGCAGTGCGACAGGGGGCGTTTGGACTGAAGCTTTCTTT
once TRBJ2-5 TRBD2 TRBV3-1/TRBV3-2 CASSQGLAGGQETQYF TGTGCCAGCAGCCAAGGACTAGCGGGGGGTCAAGAGACCCAGTACTTC
once TRBJ2-3 TRBD2 TRBV30 CAWSVSGGVPNGQYF TGTGCCTGGAGTGTAAGCGGGGGGGTACCGAATGGGCAGTATTTT
NA TRBJ2-7 TRBD1 TRBV6-1 CASSDPRSGQASRSTYEQYF TGTGCCAGCAGTGACCCCAGATCGGGACAGGCATCTCGATCGACCTACGAGCAGTACTTC
NA TRBJ2-2 TRBD2 TRBV7-2 CASTRGGLVAGELFF TGTGCCAGCACCCGGGGGGGTCTTGTAGCAGGGGAGCTGTTTTTT
NA TRBJ1-1 NA TRBV11-1 CASSLSSGGNTEAFF TGTGCCAGCAGCCTATCATCGGGGGGGAACACTGAAGCTTTCTTT
NA TRBJ1-1 NA TRBV18 CASSPLRALPNTEAFF TGTGCCAGCTCACCACTTCGCGCGTTACCGAACACTGAAGCTTTCTTT
NA TRBJ2-3 NA TRBV9 CASRTGDTDTQYF TGTGCCAGCAGGACAGGCGACACAGATACGCAGTATTTT
NA TRBJ2-1 TRBD2 TRBV7-9 CASSLAWGGMANEQFF TGTGCCAGCAGCTTAGCGTGGGGGGGAATGGCCAATGAGCAGTTCTTC
NA TRBJ2-7 NA TRBV5-1 CASSSGVPGLYEQYF TGCGCCAGCAGCTCAGGGGTTCCTGGCCTCTACGAGCAGTACTTC
NA TRBJ1-2 NA TRBV5-4 CASSPITGFSNYGYTF TGTGCCAGCAGCCCGATTACAGGATTCTCTAACTATGGCTACACCTTC
NA TRBJ1-1 NA TRBV3-1/TRBV3-2 CASSTQGTNTEAFF TGTGCCAGCAGCACCCAGGGGACGAACACTGAAGCTTTCTTT
NA TRBJ2-1 NA TRBV3-1/TRBV3-2 CASSQAGQRGGFF TGTGCCAGCAGCCAGGCAGGACAGCGAGGGGGGTTCTTC
NA TRBJ2-6 NA TRBV28 CASSPPTGRSGANVLTF TGTGCCAGCAGTCCGCCGACAGGACGCTCTGGGGCCAACGTCCTGACTTTC
NA TRBJ2-1 TRBD2 TRBV3-1/TRBV3-2 CASSPSGGGSYNEQFF TGTGCCAGCAGCCCGTCCGGGGGGGGCTCCTACAATGAGCAGTTCTTC
once TRBJ2-5 NA TRBV28 CASSPLGAETQYF TGTGCCAGCAGTCCCCTTGGAGCTGAGACCCAGTACTTC
NA TRBJ2-3 TRBD1 TRBV7-8 CASTPGGPSTDTQYF TGTGCCAGCACCCCAGGGGGACCTAGCACAGATACGCAGTATTTT
few TRBJ1-1 NA TRBV10-2 CASSAGGQLTEAFF TGCGCCAGCAGTGCCGGGGGGCAATTGACTGAAGCTTTCTTT
once TRBJ2-1 TRBD2 TRBV2 CASWGSGAYNEQFF TGTGCCAGCTGGGGTAGCGGGGCCTACAATGAGCAGTTCTTC
NA TRBJ1-4 NA TRBV4-2 CASSSTGLATNEKLFF TGTGCCAGCAGCAGTACAGGGTTAGCGACTAATGAAAAACTGTTTTTT
once TRBJ1-1 NA TRBV3-1/TRBV3-2 CASRPTPHSFTEAFF TGTGCCAGCAGGCCTACTCCTCATAGTTTTACTGAAGCTTTCTTT
once TRBJ1-2 NA TRBV5-6 CASSLRGTGANYGYTF TGTGCCAGCAGCCTACGCGGGACGGGAGCTAACTATGGCTACACCTTC
NA TRBJ2-3 NA TRBV3-1/TRBV3-2 CASSQGLPQGDTQYF TGTGCCAGCAGCCAGGGGCTACCCCAGGGGGATACGCAGTATTTT
NA TRBJ1-2 TRBD1 TRBV2 CASSGDRGGYTF TGTGCCAGCAGCGGCGACAGGGGTGGCTACACCTTC
NA TRBJ2-1 NA TRBV18 CASSPSQVMGYNEQFF TGTGCCAGCTCACCTTCACAGGTGATGGGCTACAATGAGCAGTTCTTC
once TRBJ2-7 NA TRBV28 CASSLQGFSAEQYF TGTGCCAGCAGCCTACAGGGTTTCTCGGCCGAGCAGTACTTC
NA TRBJ2-7 TRBD1 TRBV6-1 CASSATGTGGVKGYEQYF TGTGCCAGCAGTGCCACAGGGACAGGGGGCGTAAAAGGGTACGAGCAGTACTTC
once TRBJ2-3 NA TRBV5-1 CASSLEWGGVDTQYF TGCGCCAGCAGCTTGGAATGGGGGGGCGTAGATACGCAGTATTTT
NA TRBJ2-3 TRBD2 TRBV19 CASSRTSEASTDTQYF TGTGCCAGTAGCCGGACTAGCGAGGCTAGCACAGATACGCAGTATTTT
NA TRBJ2-3 TRBD1 TRBV7-9 CASSPGQPADTQYF TGTGCCAGCAGCCCGGGACAGCCAGCAGATACGCAGTATTTT
NA TRBJ2-7 NA TRBV7-2 CASSLEAGWAHEQYF TGTGCCAGCAGCTTAGAGGCAGGGTGGGCACACGAGCAGTACTTC
NA TRBJ2-3 TRBD2 TRBV19 CASSTTFGRGYRASTDTQYF TGTGCCAGTAGTACCACCTTTGGGAGGGGATATCGAGCTAGCACAGATACGCAGTATTTT
NA TRBJ2-3 NA TRBV5-4 CASSLVGYGPDTQYF TGTGCCAGCAGCCTGGTCGGCTATGGGCCAGATACGCAGTATTTT
NA TRBJ1-2 NA TRBV6-7 CASSPTPRQDGFYGYTF TGTGCCAGCAGTCCCACCCCTAGGCAAGACGGATTCTATGGCTACACCTTC
once TRBJ2-7 NA TRBV12-3/TRBV12-4 CASSSRTYEQYF TGTGCCAGCAGTTCCAGAACCTACGAGCAGTACTTC
NA TRBJ2-6 NA TRBV5-1 CASSGGASSGANVLTF TGCGCCAGCAGCGGAGGGGCCTCCTCTGGGGCCAACGTCCTGACTTTC
NA TRBJ1-1 NA TRBV18 CASSPRGGGERAMNTEAFF TGTGCCAGCTCACCCCGAGGGGGGGGCGAAAGGGCCATGAACACTGAAGCTTTCTTT
NA TRBJ2-3 TRBD2 TRBV7-2 CASSLRLAGSTDTQYF TGTGCCAGCAGCTTAAGACTAGCGGGAAGCACAGATACGCAGTATTTT
NA TRBJ1-3 NA TRBV28 CASSPRFGEAGNTIYF TGTGCCAGCAGTCCCCGTTTCGGGGAAGCTGGAAACACCATATATTTT
once TRBJ2-5 NA TRBV6-5 CASSYSPLTGTQYF TGTGCCAGCAGTTACTCCCCATTAACCGGGACCCAGTACTTC
NA TRBJ2-1 NA TRBV12-5 CASGPQYNEQFF TGTGCTAGTGGTCCGCAGTACAATGAGCAGTTCTTC
NA TRBJ1-2 NA TRBV6-1 CASSEGRGHYGYTF TGTGCCAGCAGTGAAGGCAGGGGTCACTATGGCTACACCTTC
NA TRBJ1-5 NA TRBV5-1 CASSLYPGSNQPQHF TGCGCCAGCAGCTTATACCCGGGAAGCAATCAGCCCCAGCATTTT
NA TRBJ1-4 NA TRBV5-1 CASSLGTRGNEKLFF TGCGCCAGCAGCTTGGGTACGCGGGGTAATGAAAAACTGTTTTTT
NA TRBJ2-3 NA TRBV11-2 CASSSRTETTDTQYF TGTGCCAGCAGCTCCAGGACAGAAACCACAGATACGCAGTATTTT
few TRBJ2-7 TRBD2 TRBV5-1 CASSFLASGGIYEQYF TGCGCCAGCAGCTTTCTAGCTAGCGGGGGTATCTACGAGCAGTACTTC
NA TRBJ2-5 TRBD2 TRBV18 CASSRTSGGTQETQYF TGTGCCAGCTCCCGCACTAGCGGGGGGACACAAGAGACCCAGTACTTC
NA TRBJ2-1 NA TRBV15 CATSGYLDSYNEQFF TGTGCCACCAGCGGGTACCTAGACTCCTACAATGAGCAGTTCTTC
NA TRBJ1-6 TRBD1 TRBV11-2 CASSLGGTVGDNSPLHF TGTGCCAGCAGCTTAGGTGGGACAGTGGGTGATAATTCACCCCTCCACTTT
NA TRBJ1-1 NA TRBV2 CASSDGGENTEAFF TGTGCCAGCAGTGATGGAGGGGAGAACACTGAAGCTTTCTTT
NA TRBJ2-6 NA TRBV18 CASHYTGTGANVLTF TGTGCCAGCCATTATACAGGGACCGGGGCCAACGTCCTGACTTTC
NA TRBJ1-1 NA TRBV18 CASSPSRGGNTEAFF TGTGCCAGCTCACCCAGCAGGGGTGGGAACACTGAAGCTTTCTTT